This T cell receptor (beta chain) is from a study of tumor-infiltrating lymphocytes in oesophageal squamous cell carcinoma. The table lists this clonotype with a count of one. Without the conserved terminal phenylalanine or tryptophan, this CDR3 likely stems from a read error. The DNA is left out, because the CDR3 cannot be placed on it with certainty; the CDR3 is given as TCRdb lists it. Via MiXCR, TCRdb re-called the PCR reads, giving one row per CDR3 protein. The sample yields 15,000 to 20,000 distinct CDR3 sequences, approximately 46% seen once. Germline loops: CDR1 SGHVS, CDR2 FNYEAQ. The CDR3 has 16 residues if both end residues are counted.

The material sequenced was blood. The TCR comes from a female donor with esophageal squamous cell carcinoma. The gene calls are TRBV7-6 and TRBJ2-5; the table names TRBD1, a call not compared with the DNA. CDR3 residues: CASSNPRICTEAFFGQ.